This T cell receptor beta chain was documented in a study of T cells after somatic rescue of genetic block. Clones were read by immunoSEQ multiplex PCR, and TCRdb kept only the in-frame ones, dropping some. The data hold roughly 67,000 clones, with 85% to 95% observed a single time. V dropped 7 bases and J dropped 3 bases, with 16 bases sitting between them. CDR3 size: 15 residues. Germline V gene lookup returns CDR1 MDHEN and CDR2 SYDVKM. Specimen: peripheral blood mononuclear cells (PBMCs). The clonotype was recovered from a middle-aged man. The chain employs TRBV28 and TRBJ2-1, with D possibly being TRBD1 (6 bases). CDR3 protein: CASNPNGGSYNEQFF. In DNA, the CDR3 is TGTGCCAGCAATCCCAATGGGGGCAGCTACAATGAGCAGTTCTTC. Full variable domain (rest looked up from reference TRBV28 and TRBJ2-1): DVKVTQSSRYLVKRTGEKVFLECVQDMDHENMFWYRQDPGLGLRLIYFSYDVKMKEKGDIPEGYSVSREKKERFSLILESASTNQTSMYLCASNPNGGSYNEQFFGPGTRLTVL.